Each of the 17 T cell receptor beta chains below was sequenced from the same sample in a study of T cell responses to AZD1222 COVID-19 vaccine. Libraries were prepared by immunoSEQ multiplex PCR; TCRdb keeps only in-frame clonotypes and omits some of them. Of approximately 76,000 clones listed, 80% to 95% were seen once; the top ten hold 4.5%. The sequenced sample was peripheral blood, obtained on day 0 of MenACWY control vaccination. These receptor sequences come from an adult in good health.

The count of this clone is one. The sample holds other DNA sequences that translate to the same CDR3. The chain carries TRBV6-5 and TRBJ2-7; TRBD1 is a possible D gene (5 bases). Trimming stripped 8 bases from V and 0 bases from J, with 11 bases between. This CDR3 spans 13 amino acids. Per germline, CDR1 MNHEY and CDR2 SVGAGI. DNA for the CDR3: TGTGCCAGCGACAGTTTAAGCTCCTACGAGCAGTACTTC. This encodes CASDSLSSYEQYF.

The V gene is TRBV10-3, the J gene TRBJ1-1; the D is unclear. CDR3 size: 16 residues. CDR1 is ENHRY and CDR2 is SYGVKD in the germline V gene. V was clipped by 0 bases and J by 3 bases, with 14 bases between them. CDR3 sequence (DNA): TGTGCCATCAGTGAGTCGTTGGGCGCCCGGGACACTGAAGCTTTCTTT. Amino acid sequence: CAISESLGARDTEAFF.

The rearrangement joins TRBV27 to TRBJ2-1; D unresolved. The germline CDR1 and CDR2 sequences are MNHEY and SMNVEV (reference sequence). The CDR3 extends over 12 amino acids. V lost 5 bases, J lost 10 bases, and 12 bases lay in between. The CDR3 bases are TGTGCCAGCAGTATGTGGACCGGGGAGCAGTTCTTC. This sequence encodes CASSMWTGEQFF.

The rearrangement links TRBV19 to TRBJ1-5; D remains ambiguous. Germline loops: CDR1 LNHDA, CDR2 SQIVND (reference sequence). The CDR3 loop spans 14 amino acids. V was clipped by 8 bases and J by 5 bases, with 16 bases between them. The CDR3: CASGNPRKDQPQHF. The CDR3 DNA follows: TGTGCCAGTGGAAATCCCAGAAAAGATCAGCCCCAGCATTTT.

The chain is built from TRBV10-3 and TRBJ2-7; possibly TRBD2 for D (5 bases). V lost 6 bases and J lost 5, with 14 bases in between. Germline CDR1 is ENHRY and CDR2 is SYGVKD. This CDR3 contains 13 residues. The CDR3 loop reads CAIRASSTDEQYF. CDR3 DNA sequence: TGTGCCATCAGGGCTAGCTCTACCGACGAGCAGTACTTC.

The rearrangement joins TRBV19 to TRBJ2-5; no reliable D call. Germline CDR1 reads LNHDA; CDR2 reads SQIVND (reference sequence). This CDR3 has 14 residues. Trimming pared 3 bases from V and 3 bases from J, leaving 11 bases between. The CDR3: CASSIEYSKETQYF. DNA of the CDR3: TGTGCCAGTAGTATTGAGTACAGTAAAGAGACCCAGTACTTC. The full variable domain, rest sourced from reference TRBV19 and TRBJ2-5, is DGGITQSPKYLFRKEGQNVTLSCEQNLNHDAMYWYRQDPGQGLRLIYYSQIVNDFQKGDIAEGYSVSREKKESFPLTVTSAQKNPTAFYLCASSIEYSKETQYFGPGTRLLVL.

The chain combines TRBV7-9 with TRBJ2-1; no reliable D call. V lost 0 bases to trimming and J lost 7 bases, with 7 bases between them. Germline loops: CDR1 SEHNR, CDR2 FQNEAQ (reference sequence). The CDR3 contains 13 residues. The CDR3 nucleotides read TGTGCCAGCAGCTTAGCCGGAAGTAATGAGCAGTTCTTC. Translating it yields CASSLAGSNEQFF.

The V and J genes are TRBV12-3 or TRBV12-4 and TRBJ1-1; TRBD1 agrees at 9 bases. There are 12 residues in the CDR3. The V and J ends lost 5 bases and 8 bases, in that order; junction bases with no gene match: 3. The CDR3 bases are TGTGCCAGCAGTCTACAGGGGGCCGAAGCTTTCTTT. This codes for CASSLQGAEAFF.

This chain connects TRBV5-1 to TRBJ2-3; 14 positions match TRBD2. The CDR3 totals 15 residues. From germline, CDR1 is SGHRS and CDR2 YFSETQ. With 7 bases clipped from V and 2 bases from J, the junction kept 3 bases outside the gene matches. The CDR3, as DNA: TGCGCCAGCGGGACTAGCGGGGGTTACACAGATACGCAGTATTTT. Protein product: CASGTSGGYTDTQYF.

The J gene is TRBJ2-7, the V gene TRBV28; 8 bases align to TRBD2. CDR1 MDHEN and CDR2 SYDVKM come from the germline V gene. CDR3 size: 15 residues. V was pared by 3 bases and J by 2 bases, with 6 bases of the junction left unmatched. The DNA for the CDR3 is TGTGCCAGCAGTTTTAGCGGGACCGACCCCTACGAGCAGTACTTC. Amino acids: CASSFSGTDPYEQYF.

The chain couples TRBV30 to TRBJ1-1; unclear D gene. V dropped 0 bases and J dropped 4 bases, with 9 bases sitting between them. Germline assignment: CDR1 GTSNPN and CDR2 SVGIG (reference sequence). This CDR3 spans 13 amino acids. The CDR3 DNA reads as TGTGCCTGGAGTGTATTGGACCCCACTGAAGCTTTCTTT. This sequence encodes CAWSVLDPTEAFF.

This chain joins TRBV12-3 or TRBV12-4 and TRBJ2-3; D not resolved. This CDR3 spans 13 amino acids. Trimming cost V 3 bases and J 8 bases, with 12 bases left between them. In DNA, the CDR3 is TGTGCCAGCAGTTTCACCCAGTCGGGTACGCAGTATTTT. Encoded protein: CASSFTQSGTQYF.

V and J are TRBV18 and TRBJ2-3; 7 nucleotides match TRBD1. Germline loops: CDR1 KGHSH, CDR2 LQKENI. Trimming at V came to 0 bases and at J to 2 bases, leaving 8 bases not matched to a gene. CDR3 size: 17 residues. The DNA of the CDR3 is TGTGCCAGCTCACCACCCCCGGGGACAGCGAACACAGATACGCAGTATTTT. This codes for CASSPPPGTANTDTQYF.

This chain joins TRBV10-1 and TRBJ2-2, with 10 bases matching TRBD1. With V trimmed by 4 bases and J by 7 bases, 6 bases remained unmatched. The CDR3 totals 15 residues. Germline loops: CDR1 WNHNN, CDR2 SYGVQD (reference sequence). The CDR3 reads CASSGPTGGHGELFF. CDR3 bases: TGCGCCAGCAGTGGTCCGACAGGGGGCCACGGGGAGCTGTTTTTT.

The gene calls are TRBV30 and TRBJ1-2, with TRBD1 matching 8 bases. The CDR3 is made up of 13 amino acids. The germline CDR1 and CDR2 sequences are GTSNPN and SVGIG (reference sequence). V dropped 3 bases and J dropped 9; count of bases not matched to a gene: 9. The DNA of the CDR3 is TGTGCCTGGAGCATACAGGGGGGTGGAAGCTACACCTTC. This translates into CAWSIQGGGSYTF.

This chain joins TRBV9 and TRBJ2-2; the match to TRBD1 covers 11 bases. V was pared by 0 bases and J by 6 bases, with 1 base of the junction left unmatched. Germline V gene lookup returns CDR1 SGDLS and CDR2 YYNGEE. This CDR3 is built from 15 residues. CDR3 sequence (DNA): TGTGCCAGCAGCGTAGGGGGACAGGGGGCCGGGGAGCTGTTTTTT. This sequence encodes CASSVGGQGAGELFF.

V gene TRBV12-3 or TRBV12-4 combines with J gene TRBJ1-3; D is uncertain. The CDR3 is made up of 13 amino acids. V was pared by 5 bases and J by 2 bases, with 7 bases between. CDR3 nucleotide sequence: TGTGCCAGCAGTGGGTACCCTGGAAACACCATATATTTT. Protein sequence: CASSGYPGNTIYF.